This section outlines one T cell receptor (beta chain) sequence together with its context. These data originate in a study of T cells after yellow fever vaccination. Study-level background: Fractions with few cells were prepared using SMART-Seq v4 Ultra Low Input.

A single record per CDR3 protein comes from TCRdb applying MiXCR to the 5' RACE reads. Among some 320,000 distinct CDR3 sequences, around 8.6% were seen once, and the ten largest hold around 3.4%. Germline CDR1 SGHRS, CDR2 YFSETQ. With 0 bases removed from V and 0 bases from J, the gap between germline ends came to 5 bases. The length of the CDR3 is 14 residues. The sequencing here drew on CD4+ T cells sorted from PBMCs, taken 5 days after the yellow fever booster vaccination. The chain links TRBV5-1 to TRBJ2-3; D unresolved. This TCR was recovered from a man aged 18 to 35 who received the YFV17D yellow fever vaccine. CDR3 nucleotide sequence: TGCGCCAGCAGCTTGGCCGACAGCACAGATACGCAGTATTTT. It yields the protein CASSLADSTDTQYF.